The rows below give T cell receptor beta chains drawn from one sample of a study of blood T cell repertoires in COVID-19. Assay used: immunoSEQ multiplex PCR; TCRdb lists only in-frame clones, some missing. The sample yields 90,000 to 120,000 clones, roughly 71% seen once. The sample taken for sequencing was peripheral blood. The receptors were gathered from an elderly man with acute or convalescent COVID-19. Both conserved end residues are trimmed from each CDR3.

V gene,J gene,CDR3 protein
TRBV9,TRBJ2-7,ASSSTGTFSGEQY
TRBV7-2,TRBJ2-3,ASSRLVASGRTDTQY
TRBV2,TRBJ1-1,ASSGTGGNTEAF
TRBV29-1,TRBJ1-1,SVALTGRSEAF
TRBV7-2,TRBJ2-2,ASSPSTGVSGELF
TRBV29-1,TRBJ2-7,SAGTGVHEQY
TRBV3-1/TRBV3-2,TRBJ2-5,ASSLGIFQETQY
TRBV10-3,TRBJ2-3,AISDGQGNTDTQY
TRBV28,TRBJ1-5,ASSFGTGNQPQH
TRBV9,TRBJ2-1,ASSVWAELSYNEQF
TRBV15,TRBJ2-1,ATSQQGAGNEQF
TRBV19,TRBJ1-1,ASSIPGARAF
TRBV15,TRBJ2-1,ATRQGASDNEQF
TRBV6-2/TRBV6-3,TRBJ1-2,ASSHQRQQTRGYT
TRBV5-6,TRBJ2-3,ASSDFQRVPSTDTQY
TRBV2,TRBJ1-5,ASSVGGTGQPQH
TRBV29-1,TRBJ2-1,SVPRTSGRADEQF
TRBV14,TRBJ1-2,ASSQLQINYGYT
TRBV6-5,TRBJ2-3,ASSLSGRASTDTQY
TRBV11-3,TRBJ2-5,ASSLQGRDGRETQY
TRBV5-4,TRBJ2-3,ASRPGLAGRTDTQY
TRBV2,TRBJ2-5,ASSRTETQY
TRBV6-5,TRBJ2-6,ASRAGLEGANVLT
TRBV24-1,TRBJ2-1,ATSDPSLNEQF
TRBV10-2,TRBJ2-1,ASSEWRELYNEQF
TRBV2,TRBJ2-2,ASSGTSGRARTGELF
TRBV2,TRBJ2-1,ASSNILAGEQF
TRBV30,TRBJ2-7,AWDGGGYEQY
TRBV6-5,TRBJ2-7,ASSYSSGTYEQY
TRBV7-8,TRBJ1-5,ASSPHGQPQH
TRBV19,TRBJ2-1,ASNRGGTYNEQF
TRBV2,TRBJ2-4,ASRDRVSKNIQY
TRBV4-1,TRBJ2-3,ASSQDRDSFTDTQY
TRBV20-1,TRBJ2-3,SASGTGFTDTQY
TRBV23-1,TRBJ2-4,ASSPTAGGGFVAKNIQY
TRBV21-1,TRBJ2-3,ASSKGRGREPSTDTQY
TRBV6-2/TRBV6-3,TRBJ2-7,ASSYSFSDISYEQY
TRBV18,TRBJ2-2,ASAPILAGNTGELF
TRBV6-1,TRBJ2-1,ASSEALQGSDEQF
TRBV2,TRBJ1-1,ASSEQGNGAF
TRBV5-1,TRBJ1-2,ASSLAPGLTGGYT
TRBV6-6,TRBJ1-1,ATTNMNTEAF
TRBV28,TRBJ1-5,ASRTHQPQH
TRBV18,TRBJ1-2,ASSPGQGTYGYT
TRBV5-1,TRBJ1-1,ASSGGQGVPMNTEAF
TRBV29-1,TRBJ2-1,SVARWGLAGNEQF
TRBV21-1,TRBJ2-7,ASTPGEEQY
TRBV24-1,TRBJ2-5,ATSDPTGVETQY
TRBV27,TRBJ2-7,ASRREILSYEQY
TRBV9,TRBJ2-7,ASSGAGEQY
TRBV27,TRBJ1-3,ASSLKYNTGNTIY
TRBV5-6,TRBJ2-5,ASSYPGQGETQY
TRBV18,TRBJ1-3,ASSLRQGIAGNTIY
TRBV5-8,TRBJ2-3,ASSLRVTDTQY
TRBV27,TRBJ2-7,ASSLSMAADQWRQY
TRBV3-1/TRBV3-2,TRBJ2-5,ASSQAAGGFQETQY